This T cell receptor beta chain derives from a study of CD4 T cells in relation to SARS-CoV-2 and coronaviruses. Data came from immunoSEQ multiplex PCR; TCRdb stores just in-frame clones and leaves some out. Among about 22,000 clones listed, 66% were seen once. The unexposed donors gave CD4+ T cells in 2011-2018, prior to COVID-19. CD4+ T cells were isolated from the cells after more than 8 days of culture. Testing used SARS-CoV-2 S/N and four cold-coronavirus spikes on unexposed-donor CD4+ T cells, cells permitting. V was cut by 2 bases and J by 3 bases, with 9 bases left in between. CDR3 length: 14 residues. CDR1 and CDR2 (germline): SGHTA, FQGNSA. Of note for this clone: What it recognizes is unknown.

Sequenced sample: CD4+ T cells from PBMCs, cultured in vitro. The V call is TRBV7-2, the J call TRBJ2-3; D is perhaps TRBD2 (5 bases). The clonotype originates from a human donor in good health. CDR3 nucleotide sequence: TGTGCCAGCAGCTTAAATCGGGGTACAGATACGCAGTATTTT. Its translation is CASSLNRGTDTQYF.